The 20 T cell receptor beta chains in this list originate from one sample, sequenced in a study of response to subunit inactivated influenza vaccine. TCRdb re-called the RT-PCR reads with MiXCR, one entry per CDR3 protein. This table holds 500,000 to 700,000 distinct CDR3 sequences, around 21% found once. Another study also made use of these data, one on T cells expressing NK-cell markers. As reported in that work: 5'RACE template switching built TCR beta cDNA with unique molecular identifiers.

Sequences were derived from CD4+ T cells sorted from PBMCs, sampled 12 days after vaccination. All receptors derive from a man aged 50 to 59 who received an inactivated influenza vaccine.

This clonotype was found a few times. This chain joins TRBV4-2 and TRBJ2-7; D may correspond to TRBD1 or TRBD2 (6 bases each). The length of the CDR3 is 15 residues. V shed 2 bases and J shed 4 bases, with 15 bases lying between them. The germline CDR1 and CDR2 sequences are LGHNA and YNFKEQ. The CDR3 DNA is TGTGCCAGCAGCCAAACTGTGACGGGGGCTTACGAGCAGTACTTC. It yields the protein CASSQTVTGAYEQYF.

This clonotype was recorded a few times. This sequence joins TRBV5-5 and TRBJ2-7; D is uncertain. The CDR3 is 14 residues long. V lost 4 bases, J lost 4 bases, and 15 bases lay in between. Germline V gene sequence: CDR1 SGHKS, CDR2 YYEKEE (reference sequence). CDR3 amino acids: CASSGASTPYEQYF. The CDR3, as DNA: TGTGCCAGCAGCGGAGCCTCGACACCGTACGAGCAGTACTTC.

This clonotype appeared many times. The chain recombines TRBV5-1 with TRBJ2-4; 7 bases line up with TRBD1. The CDR3 is 12 amino acids. Trimming took 2 bases from V and 8 from J; bases not matched to a gene: 1. Per the germline V gene, CDR1 is SGHRS and CDR2 is YFSETQ. The CDR3 here is CASSFGTDIQYF. CDR3 nucleotides: TGCGCCAGCAGCTTCGGGACAGACATTCAGTACTTC.

This clonotype occurred once. The chain has TRBV10-3 and TRBJ2-1; TRBD2 matches 11 bases. The CDR3 has 19 residues. V lost 4 bases to trimming and J lost 7 bases; unmatched junction nucleotides: 18. Germline loops: CDR1 ENHRY, CDR2 SYGVKD. In nucleotides, the CDR3 is TGTGCCATCAGTGGGAGGGCAGGAGCACTAGCGGGAGATAGAAATGAGCAGTTCTTC. Its translation is CAISGRAGALAGDRNEQFF.

V usage is TRBV6-2 or TRBV6-3 and J usage is TRBJ1-1; D is unresolved. Trimming removed 0 bases at V and 4 bases at J, with 9 bases between. Germline V gives CDR1 MNHEY, CDR2 SVGEGT. The CDR3 is 14 residues long. Written as DNA, the CDR3 is TGTGCCAGCAGTTACTCGGGTAGGGCCACTGAAGCTTTCTTT. It yields the protein CASSYSGRATEAFF.

This clonotype was seen a handful of times. This chain joins TRBV11-2 and TRBJ2-3, with a tentative D call TRBD1 (6 bases). V lost 5 bases to trimming and J lost 0 bases, with 21 bases between them. Germline V gene lookup returns CDR1 SGHAT and CDR2 FQNNGV. This CDR3 comprises 18 residues. CDR3 residues: CASSTRITYDRSTDTQYF. For the CDR3, the DNA is TGTGCCAGCAGCACACGAATCACATACGACAGGAGCACAGATACGCAGTATTTT.

The chain couples TRBV19 to TRBJ2-6; tentatively, D is TRBD1 (6 bases). This CDR3 spans 18 amino acids. Trimming pared 6 bases from V and 0 bases from J, leaving 18 bases between. Germline V gives CDR1 LNHDA, CDR2 SQIVND (reference sequence). CDR3 residues: CASSPDSRGSSGANVLTF. The CDR3 nucleotides read TGTGCCAGTAGCCCTGATAGCAGGGGTAGCTCTGGGGCCAACGTCCTGACTTTC.

J is TRBJ1-2 and V is TRBV18; tentatively, D is TRBD1 (5 bases). Germline assignment: CDR1 KGHSH and CDR2 LQKENI. The CDR3 sequence is 12 residues long. The ends were cut back, 6 bases at V and 8 bases at J, with 13 bases in the middle. CDR3 in amino acids: CASSTAGSGYTF. CDR3 sequence (DNA): TGTGCCAGCTCCACGGCAGGGTCCGGCTACACCTTC.

J is TRBJ1-1 and V is TRBV12-3 or TRBV12-4; D not resolved. This CDR3 has 12 residues. V was cut by 7 bases and J by 10 bases, with 16 bases left in between. The CDR3 nucleotides read TGTGCCAGCAACCTCGGCACTGGGATAGCTTTCTTT. Translation gives CASNLGTGIAFF.

CDR3 region: CASSLAGDGEQYF. CDR3 sequence (DNA): TGTGCCAGCAGTTTGGCGGGGGATGGCGAGCAGTACTTC. The chain combines TRBV12-3 or TRBV12-4 with TRBJ2-7; 7 nucleotides align to TRBD2. With 3 bases clipped from V and 6 bases from J, the junction kept 5 bases outside the gene matches. This CDR3 has 13 amino acids.

The genes are TRBV5-1 and TRBJ1-3; no clear D. The ends were cut back, 0 bases at V and 2 bases at J, with 9 bases in the middle. The germline gives CDR1 SGHRS, CDR2 YFSETQ. The CDR3 is 15 amino acids. For the CDR3, the DNA is TGCGCCAGCAGCTTGGGGAGTATACCTGGAAACACCATATATTTT. It translates to CASSLGSIPGNTIYF.

This clonotype was detected only a few times. The J gene is TRBJ2-3, the V gene TRBV29-1; tentative D call: TRBD1 (5 bases). CDR3 length equals 12 residues. Germline V lookup: CDR1 SQVTM, CDR2 ANQGSEA. V gave up 5 bases and J gave up 2 bases, with 8 bases separating them. CDR3 sequence reads: CSVLTATDTQYF. Written as DNA, the CDR3 is TGCAGCGTTTTGACAGCCACAGATACGCAGTATTTT.

There are a few counts of this clonotype. The V and J genes are TRBV3-1 and TRBJ1-4, with 7 positions matching TRBD1. This CDR3 region has 17 residues. CDR1 is LGHDT, CDR2 YNNKEL, per germline (reference sequence). V was pared by 3 bases and J by 4 bases, with 11 bases of the junction left unmatched. DNA of the CDR3: TGTGCCAGCAGCCAGAACCCTCCGGGACAGTTTAATGAAAAACTGTTTTTT. Its protein is CASSQNPPGQFNEKLFF.

This clonotype was counted between two and nine times. The chain recombines TRBV19 with TRBJ2-3; 8 positions agree with TRBD1. V dropped 3 bases and J dropped 4; count of bases not matched to a gene: 12. Germline V gives CDR1 LNHDA, CDR2 SQIVND (reference sequence). CDR3 length: 17 amino acids. CDR3 coding DNA: TGTGCCAGTAGTATCGACGACAGGGGTTCCCGGGCAGATACGCAGTATTTT. Protein product: CASSIDDRGSRADTQYF.

This clonotype turned up a few times. The V and J genes are TRBV20-1 and TRBJ1-4; no definite D call. The CDR3 spans 12 residues. The V gene lost 3 bases and the J gene lost 6 bases, with 8 bases spanning the gap. Germline values: CDR1 DFQATT, CDR2 SNEGSKA (reference sequence). The CDR3 here is CSASKLDEKLFF. CDR3 DNA sequence: TGCAGTGCTAGTAAATTAGATGAAAAACTGTTTTTT.

V is TRBV24-1 and J is TRBJ2-3; D is perhaps TRBD1 (6 bases). Germline CDR1 is KGHDR and CDR2 is SFDVKD. Trimming removed 2 bases at V and 2 bases at J, with 16 bases between. CDR3 length equals 17 residues. CDR3 region: CATSDSGAGTPTDTQYF. The CDR3 coding sequence is TGTGCCACCAGTGATTCCGGGGCCGGGACACCCACAGATACGCAGTATTTT.

The rearrangement joins TRBV7-2 to TRBJ2-1; D tentatively fits TRBD1 or TRBD2 (6 bases each). The CDR3 runs 16 residues. V lost 1 base, J lost 5 bases, and 15 bases lay in between. CDR1 is SGHTA, CDR2 FQGNSA, per germline. CDR3 protein: CASSLVGGTKNNEQFF. As DNA, the CDR3 is TGTGCCAGCAGCTTAGTGGGCGGGACAAAAAACAATGAGCAGTTCTTC.

V gene TRBV5-1 combines with J gene TRBJ2-7, with a weak D call TRBD1 (9 bases). The ends were cut back, 4 bases at V and 2 bases at J, with 19 bases in the middle. CDR3 size: 16 residues. The germline V gene encodes CDR1 SGHRS and CDR2 YFSETQ. CDR3 region: CASSKSTGGLAYEQYF. The CDR3 DNA reads as TGCGCCAGCAGCAAATCGACAGGGGGACTAGCCTACGAGCAGTACTTC.

The rearrangement joins TRBV7-9 to TRBJ2-3; 11 nucleotides match TRBD2. The germline gives CDR1 SEHNR, CDR2 FQNEAQ (reference sequence). Unmatched junction bases numbered 5, after V lost 5 bases and J lost 4 bases. The CDR3 covers 15 residues. The CDR3 coding sequence is TGTGCCAGCAGCCCAACTAGCGGGAGTCCAGATACGCAGTATTTT. As protein: CASSPTSGSPDTQYF.

This chain joins TRBV5-6 and TRBJ2-5; D ambiguous. The length of the CDR3 is 15 residues. Germline loops: CDR1 SGHDT, CDR2 YYEEEE. V gave up 0 bases and J gave up 0 bases, with 9 bases separating them. CDR3 loop: CASSLVTVYQETQYF. CDR3 sequence (DNA): TGTGCCAGCAGCTTGGTTACAGTTTACCAAGAGACCCAGTACTTC.